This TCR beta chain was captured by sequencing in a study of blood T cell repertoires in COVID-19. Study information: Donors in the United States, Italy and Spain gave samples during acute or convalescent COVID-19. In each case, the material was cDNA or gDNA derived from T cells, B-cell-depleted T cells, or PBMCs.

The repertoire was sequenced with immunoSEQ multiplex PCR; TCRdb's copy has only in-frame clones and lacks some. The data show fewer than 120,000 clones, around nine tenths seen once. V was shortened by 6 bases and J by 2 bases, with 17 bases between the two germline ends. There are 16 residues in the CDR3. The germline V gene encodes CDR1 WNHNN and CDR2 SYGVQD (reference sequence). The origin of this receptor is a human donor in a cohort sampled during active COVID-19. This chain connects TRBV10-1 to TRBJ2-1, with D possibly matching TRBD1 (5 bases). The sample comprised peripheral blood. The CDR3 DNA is TGCGCCAGCAGGTCAACCTTGGACAAACCCTACAATGAGCAGTTCTTC. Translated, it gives CASRSTLDKPYNEQFF.